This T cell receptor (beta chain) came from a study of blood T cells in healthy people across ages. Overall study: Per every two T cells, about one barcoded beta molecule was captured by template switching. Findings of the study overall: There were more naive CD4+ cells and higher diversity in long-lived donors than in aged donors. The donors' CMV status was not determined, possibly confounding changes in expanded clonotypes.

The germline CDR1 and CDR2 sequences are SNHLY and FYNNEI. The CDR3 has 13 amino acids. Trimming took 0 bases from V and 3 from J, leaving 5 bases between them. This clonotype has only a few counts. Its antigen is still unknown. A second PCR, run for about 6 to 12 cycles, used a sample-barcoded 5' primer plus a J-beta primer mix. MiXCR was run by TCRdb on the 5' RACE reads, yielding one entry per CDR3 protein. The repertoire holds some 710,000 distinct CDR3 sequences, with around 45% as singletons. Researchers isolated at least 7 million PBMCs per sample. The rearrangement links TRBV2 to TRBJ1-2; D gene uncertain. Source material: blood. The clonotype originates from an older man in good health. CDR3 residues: CASSEAFDYGYTF. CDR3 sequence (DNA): TGTGCCAGCAGTGAAGCGTTCGACTATGGCTACACCTTC.